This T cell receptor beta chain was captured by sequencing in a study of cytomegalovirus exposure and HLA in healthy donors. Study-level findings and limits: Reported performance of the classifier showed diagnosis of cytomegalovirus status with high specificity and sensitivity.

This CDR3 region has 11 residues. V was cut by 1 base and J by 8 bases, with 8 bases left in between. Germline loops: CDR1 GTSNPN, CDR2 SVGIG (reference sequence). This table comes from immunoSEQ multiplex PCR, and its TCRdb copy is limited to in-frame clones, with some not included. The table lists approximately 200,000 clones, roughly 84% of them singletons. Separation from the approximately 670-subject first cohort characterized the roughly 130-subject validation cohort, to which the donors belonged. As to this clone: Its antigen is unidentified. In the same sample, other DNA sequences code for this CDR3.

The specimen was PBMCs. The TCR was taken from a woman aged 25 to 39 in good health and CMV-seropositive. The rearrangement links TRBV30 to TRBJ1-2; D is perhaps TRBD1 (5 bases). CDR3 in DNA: TGTGCCTGGAGTGGGGGGGGAGGCTACACCTTC. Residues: CAWSGGGGYTF. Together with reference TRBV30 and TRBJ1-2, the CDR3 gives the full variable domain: SQTIHQWPATLVQPVGSPLSLECTVEGTSNPNLYWYRQAAGRGLQLLFYSVGIGQISSEVPQNLSASRPQDRQFILSSKKLLLSDSGFYLCAWSGGGGYTFGSGTRLTVV.